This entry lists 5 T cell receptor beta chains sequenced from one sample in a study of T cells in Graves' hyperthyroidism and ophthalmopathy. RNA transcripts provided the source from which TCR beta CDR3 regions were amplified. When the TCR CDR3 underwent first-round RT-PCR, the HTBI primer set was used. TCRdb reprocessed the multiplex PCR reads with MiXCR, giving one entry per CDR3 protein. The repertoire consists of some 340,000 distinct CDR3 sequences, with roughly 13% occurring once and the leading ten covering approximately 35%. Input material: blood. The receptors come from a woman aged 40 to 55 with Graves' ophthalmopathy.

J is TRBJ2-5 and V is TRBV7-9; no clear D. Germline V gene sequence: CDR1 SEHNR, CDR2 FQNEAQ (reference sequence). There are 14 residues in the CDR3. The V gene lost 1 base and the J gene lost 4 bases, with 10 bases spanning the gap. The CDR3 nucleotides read TGTGCCAGCAGCTTAGTCGGCTCCCCAGAGACCCAGTACTTC. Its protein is CASSLVGSPETQYF.

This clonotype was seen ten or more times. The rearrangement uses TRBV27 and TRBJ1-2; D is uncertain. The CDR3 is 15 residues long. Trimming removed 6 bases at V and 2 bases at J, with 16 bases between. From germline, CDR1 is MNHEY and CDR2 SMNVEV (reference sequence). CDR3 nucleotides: TGTGCCAGCAGAGGAAGGATAGCGGGGAACTATGGCTACACCTTC. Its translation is CASRGRIAGNYGYTF.

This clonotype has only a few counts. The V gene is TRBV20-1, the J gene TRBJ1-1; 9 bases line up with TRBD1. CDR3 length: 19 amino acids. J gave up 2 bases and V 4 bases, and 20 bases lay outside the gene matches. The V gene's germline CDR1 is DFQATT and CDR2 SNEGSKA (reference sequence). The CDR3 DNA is TGCAGTGCTACTCATAAAATCAGACAGGGGGGTACTCTTAACACTGAAGCTTTCTTT. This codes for CSATHKIRQGGTLNTEAFF.

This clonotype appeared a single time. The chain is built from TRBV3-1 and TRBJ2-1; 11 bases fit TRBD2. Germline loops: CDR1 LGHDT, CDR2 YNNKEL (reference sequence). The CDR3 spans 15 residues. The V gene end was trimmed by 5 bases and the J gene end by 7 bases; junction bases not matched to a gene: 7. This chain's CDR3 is CASSDSGGADNEQFF. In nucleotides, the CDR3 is TGTGCCAGCAGCGATAGCGGGGGGGCTGATAATGAGCAGTTCTTC.

CDR3 in amino acids: CASSPGTGDQGALYNEQFF. The DNA of the CDR3 is TGTGCCAGCAGTCCCGGGACAGGGGACCAAGGGGCCTTGTACAATGAGCAGTTCTTC. This chain joins TRBV6-1 and TRBJ2-1; 10 bases are a match to TRBD1. This CDR3 contains 19 residues. With V trimmed by 5 bases and J by 4 bases, 17 bases remained unmatched. Per germline, CDR1 MNHNS and CDR2 SASEGT.